This paragraph reports one T cell receptor (beta chain). Each patient relapsed following autologous stem cell transplantation, and prior brentuximab vedotin exposure differed. Libraries were prepared by immunoSEQ multiplex PCR; TCRdb keeps only in-frame clonotypes and omits some of them. The repertoire has more than 35,000 clones, around 88% of them found once; the top ten carry roughly 7.7%. The entry originates in a study of PD-1 blockade in classical Hodgkin lymphoma. Per germline, CDR1 SGDLS and CDR2 YYNGEE. CDR3 size: 15 residues. V gave up 1 base and J gave up 1 base, with 11 bases separating them.

This receptor was identified in a human donor with classical Hodgkin lymphoma. The material sequenced was peripheral blood mononuclear cells (PBMCs), taken before the second cycle of nivolumab. The V call is TRBV9, the J call TRBJ2-5, with D perhaps TRBD1 or TRBD2 (5 bases each). The CDR3 region has the DNA TGTGCCAGCAGCGTACGGGGCACTACCCAAGAGACCCAGTACTTC. Its translation is CASSVRGTTQETQYF. Full variable domain (rest looked up from reference TRBV9 and TRBJ2-5): DSGVTQTPKHLITATGQRVTLRCSPRSGDLSVYWYQQSLDQGLQFLIQYYNGEERAKGNILERFSAQQFPDLHSELNLSSLELGDSALYFCASSVRGTTQETQYFGPGTRLLVL.